Listed below are T cell receptor beta chains from one sample, sequenced in a study of T cells in Graves' hyperthyroidism and ophthalmopathy. TCRdb used MiXCR to reprocess the multiplex PCR reads, holding one entry per CDR3 protein. The table shows fewer than 900,000 distinct CDR3 sequences, with about a sixth occurring only once. The specimen was blood. The receptors come from a man younger than 30 with Graves' hyperthyroidism. The conserved cysteine and the conserved F or W are not part of the CDR3 here. Size is omitted from some rows. Given values are once, few, many or a class for expanded clones.

size | J | V | length | CDR3
NA | TRBJ2-7 | TRBV13 | 13 | ASSSFAQGPYEQY
NA | TRBJ1-1 | TRBV20-1 | 12 | SASRPGMNTEAS
NA | TRBJ1-5 | TRBV7-9 | 13 | ASSSGGGSNQPQH
NA | TRBJ2-1 | TRBV11-3 | 12 | ASSSRTNYNEQF
NA | TRBJ1-3 | TRBV28 | 10 | ASSSRPDTIY
NA | TRBJ1-1 | TRBV20-1 | 12 | SARSGAANTEAF
NA | TRBJ2-7 | TRBV30 | 10 | AWSVGGHEQY
many | TRBJ2-7 | TRBV28 | 10 | ASSPMASEQY
few | TRBJ1-6 | TRBV15 | 16 | ATSRDQGLTNSNSPLH
few | TRBJ2-7 | TRBV7-9 | 13 | ASSSSGQGEHEQY
many | TRBJ2-7 | TRBV3-1 | 10 | ASSQARNARY
many | TRBJ2-7 | TRBV2 | 12 | ASSEGSGGDEQY
many | TRBJ1-5 | TRBV28 | 18 | ASSLSLQGNELRSNQPQH
many | TRBJ2-7 | TRBV2 | 12 | ASSPTGLTYEQY
many | TRBJ2-4 | TRBV7-2 | 13 | ASRPPGTPKDIQY
NA | TRBJ2-5 | TRBV15 | 10 | ATSRDKETQY
many | TRBJ2-7 | TRBV20-1 | 12 | SAVDSTGSYEQY